The T cell receptor (beta chain) described here comes from a study of blood T cell repertoires in COVID-19. Points on this clone: The sample contains more than one DNA sequence encoding this CDR3.

V was clipped by 0 bases and J by 1 base; unmatched bases: 2. The CDR3 covers 15 residues. Germline V gene lookup returns CDR1 SGDLS and CDR2 YYNGEE. Recruitment covered roughly 24 US areas and drew participants whose ages spanned roughly 18 to 100 years. Each participant's cohort was designated according to participant-reported clinical history. The repertoire was sequenced with immunoSEQ multiplex PCR; TCRdb's copy has only in-frame clones and lacks some. The sample carries under 200,000 clones, roughly 87% recorded once. Source material: PBMCs or T cells enriched from blood (not recorded which). The TCR sequence derives from a middle-aged man who had recovered from COVID-19. The chain links TRBV9 to TRBJ2-3; 7 positions match TRBD2. Written as DNA, the CDR3 is TGTGCCAGCAGCGTAGGAAGCGGGGGCACAGATACGCAGTATTTT. Encoded protein: CASSVGSGGTDTQYF.